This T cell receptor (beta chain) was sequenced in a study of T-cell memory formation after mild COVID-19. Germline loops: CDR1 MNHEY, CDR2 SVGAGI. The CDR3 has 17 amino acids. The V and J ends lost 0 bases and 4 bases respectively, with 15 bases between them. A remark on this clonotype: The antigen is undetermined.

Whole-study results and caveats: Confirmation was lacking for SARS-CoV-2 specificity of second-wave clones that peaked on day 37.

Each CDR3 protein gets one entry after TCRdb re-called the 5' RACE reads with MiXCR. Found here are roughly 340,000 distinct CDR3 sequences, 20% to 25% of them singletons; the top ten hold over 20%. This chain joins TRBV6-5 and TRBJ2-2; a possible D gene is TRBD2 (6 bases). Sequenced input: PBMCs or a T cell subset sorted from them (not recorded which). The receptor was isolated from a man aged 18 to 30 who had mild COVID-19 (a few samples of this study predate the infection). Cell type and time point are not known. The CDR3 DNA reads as TGTGCCAGCAGTTACTCGACATTGGAGGGGCCCACCGGGGAGCTGTTTTTT. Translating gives CASSYSTLEGPTGELFF.